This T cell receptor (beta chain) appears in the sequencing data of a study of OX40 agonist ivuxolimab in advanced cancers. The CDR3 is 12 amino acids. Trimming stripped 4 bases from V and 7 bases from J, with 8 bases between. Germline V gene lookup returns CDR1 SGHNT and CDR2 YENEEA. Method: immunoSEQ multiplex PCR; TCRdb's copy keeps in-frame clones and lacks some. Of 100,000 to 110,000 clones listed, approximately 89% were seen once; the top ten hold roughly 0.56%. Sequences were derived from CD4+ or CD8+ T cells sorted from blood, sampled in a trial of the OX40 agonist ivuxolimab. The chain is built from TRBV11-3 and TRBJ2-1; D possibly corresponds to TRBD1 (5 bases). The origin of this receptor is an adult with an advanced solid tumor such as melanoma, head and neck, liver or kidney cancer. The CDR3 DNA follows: TGTGCCAGCAGCTCCCGACAGAATGAGCAGTTCTTC. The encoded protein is CASSSRQNEQFF.